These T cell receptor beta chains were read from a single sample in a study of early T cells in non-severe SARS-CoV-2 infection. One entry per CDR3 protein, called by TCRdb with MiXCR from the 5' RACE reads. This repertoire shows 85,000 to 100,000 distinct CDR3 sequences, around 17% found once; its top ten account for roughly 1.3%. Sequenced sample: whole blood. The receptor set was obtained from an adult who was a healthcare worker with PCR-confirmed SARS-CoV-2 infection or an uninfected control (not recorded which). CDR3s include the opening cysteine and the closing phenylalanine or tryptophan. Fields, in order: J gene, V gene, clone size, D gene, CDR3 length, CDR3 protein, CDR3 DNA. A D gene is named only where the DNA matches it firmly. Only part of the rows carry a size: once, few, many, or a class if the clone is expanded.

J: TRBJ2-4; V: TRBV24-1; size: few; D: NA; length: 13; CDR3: CATQKGTKNIQYF; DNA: TGTGCCACCCAGAAGGGAACCAAAAACATTCAGTACTTC
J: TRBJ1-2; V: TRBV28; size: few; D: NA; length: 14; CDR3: CASSFDGGIYGYTF; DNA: TGTGCCAGCAGTTTCGACGGAGGGATCTATGGCTACACCTTC
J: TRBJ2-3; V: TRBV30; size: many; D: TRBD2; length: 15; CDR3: CAWSVRTSGRNTQYF; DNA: TGTGCCTGGAGTGTACGTACTAGCGGGAGGAATACGCAGTATTTT
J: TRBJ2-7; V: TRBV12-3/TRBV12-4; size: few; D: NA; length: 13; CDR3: CASSHISSYEQYF; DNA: TGTGCCAGCAGTCACATTAGCTCCTACGAGCAGTACTTC
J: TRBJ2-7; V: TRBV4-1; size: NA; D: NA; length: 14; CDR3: CASSQDTTRREQYF; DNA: TGCGCCAGCAGCCAAGACACCACGAGACGCGAGCAGTACTTC
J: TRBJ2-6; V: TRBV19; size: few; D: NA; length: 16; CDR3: CASSRADLSGANVLTF; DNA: TGTGCCAGTAGCCGGGCCGACCTCTCTGGGGCCAACGTCCTGACTTTC
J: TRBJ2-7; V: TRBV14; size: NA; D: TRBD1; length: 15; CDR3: CASSPQGVVGYEQYF; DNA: TGTGCCAGCAGCCCGCAGGGGGTAGTTGGCTACGAGCAGTACTTC
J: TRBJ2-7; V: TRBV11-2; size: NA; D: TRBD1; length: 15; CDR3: CASSFNGQGTYEQYF; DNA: TGTGCCAGCAGCTTCAACGGACAGGGCACCTACGAGCAGTACTTC
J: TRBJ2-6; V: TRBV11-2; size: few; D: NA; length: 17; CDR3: CASSLANPGSGANVLTF; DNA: TGTGCCAGCAGCTTAGCGAATCCGGGTTCTGGGGCCAACGTCCTGACTTTC
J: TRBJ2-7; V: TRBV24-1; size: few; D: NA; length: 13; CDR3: CATSDFKGPEQYF; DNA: TGTGCCACCAGTGATTTCAAGGGTCCCGAGCAGTACTTC
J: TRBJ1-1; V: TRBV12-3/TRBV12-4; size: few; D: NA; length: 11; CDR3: CASSGSTEAFF; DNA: TGTGCCAGCAGCGGCAGCACTGAAGCTTTCTTT
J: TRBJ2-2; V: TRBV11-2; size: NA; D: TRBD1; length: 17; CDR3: CASSSDPGGWFTGELFF; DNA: TGTGCCAGCAGTTCAGACCCAGGGGGTTGGTTCACCGGGGAGCTGTTTTTT
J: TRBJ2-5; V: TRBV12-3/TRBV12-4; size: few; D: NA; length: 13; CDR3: CASSFDLEETQYF; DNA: TGTGCCAGCAGTTTTGATCTAGAAGAGACCCAGTACTTC
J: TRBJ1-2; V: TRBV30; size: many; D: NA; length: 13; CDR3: CAWSVDGIGGYTF; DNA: TGTGCCTGGAGTGTGGACGGAATCGGGGGCTACACCTTC
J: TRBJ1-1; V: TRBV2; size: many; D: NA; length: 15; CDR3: CARKRFWGIWTEAFF; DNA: TGTGCCAGGAAGAGATTTTGGGGGATTTGGACTGAAGCTTTCTTT
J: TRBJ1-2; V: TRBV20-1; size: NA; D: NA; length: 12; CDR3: CSARAPVGGYTF; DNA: TGCAGTGCTAGAGCTCCGGTAGGCGGCTACACCTTC
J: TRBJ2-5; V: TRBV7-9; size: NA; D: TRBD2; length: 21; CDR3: CASSLVAVTSGGLRYQETQYF; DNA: TGTGCCAGCAGCTTAGTGGCGGTGACTAGCGGGGGACTACGGTACCAAGAGACCCAGTACTTC
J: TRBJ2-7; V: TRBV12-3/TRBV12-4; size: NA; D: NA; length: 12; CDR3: CASSFGQLGQYF; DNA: TGTGCCAGCAGTTTCGGGCAGCTTGGGCAGTACTTC
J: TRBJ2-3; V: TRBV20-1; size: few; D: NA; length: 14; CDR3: CSAGLTSGTDTQYF; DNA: TGCAGTGCTGGACTAACGAGCGGCACAGATACGCAGTATTTT
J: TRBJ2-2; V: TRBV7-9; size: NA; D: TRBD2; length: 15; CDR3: CASSFAGGPTGELFF; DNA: TGTGCCAGCAGCTTTGCGGGGGGGCCCACCGGGGAGCTGTTTTTT
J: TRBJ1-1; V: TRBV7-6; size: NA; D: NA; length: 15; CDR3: CASSLEPGAVTEAFF; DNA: TGTGCCAGCAGCTTAGAGCCGGGGGCCGTCACTGAAGCTTTCTTT
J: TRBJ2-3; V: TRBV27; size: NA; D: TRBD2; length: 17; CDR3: CASSSLQSGSRTDTQYF; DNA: TGTGCCAGCAGTTCCCTCCAAAGCGGGAGTAGGACAGATACGCAGTATTTT
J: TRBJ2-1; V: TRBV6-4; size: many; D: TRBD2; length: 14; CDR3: CANSERTSSYEQFF; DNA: TGTGCCAACAGTGAGAGGACTAGCAGCTATGAGCAGTTCTTC
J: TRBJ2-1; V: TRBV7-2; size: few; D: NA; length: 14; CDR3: CASSLGGSPEQPCF; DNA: TGTGCCAGCAGCTTAGGGGGTAGCCCGGAGCAGCCATGCTTC
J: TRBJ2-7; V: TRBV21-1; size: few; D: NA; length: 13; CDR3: CASSPQKGYEQYF; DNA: TGTGCCAGCAGCCCCCAAAAGGGCTACGAGCAGTACTTC